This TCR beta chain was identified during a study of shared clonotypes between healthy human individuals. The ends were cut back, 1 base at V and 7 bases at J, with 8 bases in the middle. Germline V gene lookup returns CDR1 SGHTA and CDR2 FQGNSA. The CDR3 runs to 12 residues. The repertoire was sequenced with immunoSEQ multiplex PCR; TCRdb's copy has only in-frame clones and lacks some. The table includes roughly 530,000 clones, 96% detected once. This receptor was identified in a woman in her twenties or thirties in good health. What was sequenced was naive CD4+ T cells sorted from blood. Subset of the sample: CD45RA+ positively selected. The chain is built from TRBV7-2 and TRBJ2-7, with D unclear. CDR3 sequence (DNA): TGTGCCAGCAGCTTAGTAACGAGGGAGCAGTACTTC. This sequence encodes CASSLVTREQYF.